These 14 T cell receptor beta chains originate from one sample sequenced in a study of Graves' ophthalmopathy and Graves' hyperthyroidism. RNA transcripts yielded amplified TCR beta CDR3 regions. Scientists carried out first-round RT-PCR using HTBI primers and then a second-round multiplex PCR. TCRdb itself ran the multiplex PCR reads through MiXCR, one entry per CDR3 protein. The table shows under 400,000 distinct CDR3 sequences, with 15% to 20% occurring only once. Sequenced input: peripheral blood. The source is an adult man with Graves' ophthalmopathy.

This clonotype has ten or more counts. The chain employs TRBV6-2 or TRBV6-3 and TRBJ2-5; a possible D gene is TRBD2 (5 bases). Germline V gene sequence: CDR1 MNHEY, CDR2 SVGEGT. The CDR3 runs to 15 residues. Deletions cut 3 bases from V and 6 bases from J, with 17 bases between. CDR3 coding DNA: TGTGCCAGCAGTTATGGGCCGGACTCCCGAAAGACCCAGTACTTC. This codes for CASSYGPDSRKTQYF.

Many counts were recorded for this clonotype. The CDR3 protein is CASRITTAEAFF. The DNA for the CDR3 is TGTGCCAGCAGAATAACCACAGCTGAAGCTTTCTTT. V gene TRBV7-9 combines with J gene TRBJ1-1; D uncertain. The V end was cut by 6 bases, the J end by 6 bases, with 11 bases between. The germline V gene encodes CDR1 SEHNR and CDR2 FQNEAQ (reference sequence). This CDR3 contains 12 residues.

This clonotype turned up a few times. One end of the junction is discordant with germline, which a read error may explain. V is TRBV20-1 and J is TRBJ1-1; no clear D. The CDR3 is 15 amino acids. Germline V gives CDR1 DFQATT, CDR2 SNEGSKA (reference sequence). The CDR3 here is CSDRAPGVGNTEAFF. In nucleotides, the CDR3 is TGCAGTGATAGAGCGCCCGGGGTGGGAAACACTGAAGCTTTCTTT.

The table lists this clonotype with a few counts. J is TRBJ2-5 and V is TRBV7-2, with 9 bases lining up with TRBD1. The junction had 5 bases not matched to a gene; V was cut back by 5 bases and J by 4 bases. Germline V gene lookup returns CDR1 SGHTA and CDR2 FQGNSA. The CDR3 consists of 14 residues. DNA of the CDR3: TGTGCCAGCAGCCCAGACAGGGGGGCAGAGACCCAGTACTTC. Residues: CASSPDRGAETQYF.

This clonotype has only one observation. The junction differs from germline at one of its ends, possibly a read error. In DNA, the CDR3 is TGTGCCAGCAGTCGCATACAGACTGGAAACACCATATTTTTT. Translating gives CASSRIQTGNTIFF. The V gene is TRBV6-1, the J gene TRBJ1-3; the D is unclear. Germline V lookup: CDR1 MNHNS, CDR2 SASEGT. The CDR3 runs 14 residues.

This clonotype was seen ten or more times. V and J are TRBV5-1 and TRBJ2-7; D is unclear. V was clipped by 4 bases and J by 7 bases, with 21 bases between them. Per the germline V gene, CDR1 is SGHRS and CDR2 is YFSETQ. The CDR3 spans 15 residues. The CDR3 protein is CASSPIDSIRSEQYF. The DNA of the CDR3 is TGCGCCAGCAGCCCGATAGACTCAATACGAAGTGAGCAGTACTTC.

This clonotype has at least ten counts. The chain recombines TRBV13 with TRBJ2-2; 7 nucleotides agree with TRBD1. This CDR3 spans 15 amino acids. From germline, CDR1 is PRHDT and CDR2 FYEKMQ (reference sequence). Losses at the gene ends were 4 bases for V and 3 bases for J; bases not matched to a gene: 5. CDR3: CASSYDRADTGELFF. The CDR3 coding sequence is TGTGCCAGCAGCTACGACAGGGCGGACACCGGGGAGCTGTTTTTT.

This clonotype has a count of ten or more. The J gene is TRBJ1-1, the V gene TRBV20-1; D gene uncertain. Germline V gives CDR1 DFQATT, CDR2 SNEGSKA (reference sequence). Trimming cost V 0 bases and J 3 bases, with 20 bases left between them. This CDR3 is built from 17 residues. CDR3 region: CSARDQPGGISYTEAFF. The CDR3 nucleotides are TGCAGTGCTAGAGATCAACCGGGAGGAATTTCGTACACTGAAGCTTTCTTT.

This clonotype has at least ten counts. The rearrangement uses TRBV4-3 and TRBJ2-7, with a weak D call TRBD1 (5 bases). Trimming took 2 bases from V and 5 from J, leaving 16 bases between them. In germline, CDR1 is LGHNA, CDR2 YSLEER. This CDR3 region has 15 residues. CDR3 coding DNA: TGCGCCAGCAGCCAATCGGTGGTCAGGGTAGACGAGCAGTACTTC. It yields the protein CASSQSVVRVDEQYF.

The chain couples TRBV2 to TRBJ1-1; TRBD1 might be the D (6 bases). CDR1 is SNHLY, CDR2 FYNNEI, per germline. V was shortened by 6 bases and J by 1 base, with 12 bases between the two germline ends. This CDR3 is built from 14 residues. The CDR3 DNA follows: TGTGCCAGCAGGTACAGGGAGCAGAACACTGAAGCTTTCTTT. Protein product: CASRYREQNTEAFF.

This clonotype has ten or more counts. The chain recombines TRBV5-4 with TRBJ2-2; 8 bases fit TRBD2. V shed 0 bases and J 0 bases; nucleotides not matched to a gene: 4. This CDR3 comprises 17 residues. Per the germline V gene, CDR1 is SGHNT and CDR2 is YYREEE (reference sequence). The CDR3 is CASSLAAGAANTGELFF. The CDR3 bases are TGTGCCAGCAGCTTGGCAGCGGGGGCCGCGAACACCGGGGAGCTGTTTTTT.

The sample holds many counts of this clonotype. This rearrangement joins TRBV3-1 to TRBJ1-5; possible D gene TRBD1, 5 bases. V was clipped by 0 bases and J by 4 bases, with 16 bases between them. Germline lookup yields CDR1 LGHDT and CDR2 YNNKEL (reference sequence). The CDR3 loop spans 17 amino acids. The CDR3 is CASSQDTPRDGNQPQHF. The CDR3 coding sequence is TGTGCCAGCAGCCAAGATACCCCCAGGGATGGAAATCAGCCCCAGCATTTT.

This clonotype was seen ten or more times. The CDR3 is CASSFAGMGNQPQHF. The CDR3 region has the DNA TGTGCCAGCAGTTTTGCGGGGATGGGCAATCAGCCCCAGCATTTT. The chain couples TRBV28 to TRBJ1-5; D ambiguous. CDR3 length: 15 residues. V dropped 3 bases and J dropped 2 bases, with 11 bases sitting between them. In germline, CDR1 is MDHEN, CDR2 SYDVKM.

This clonotype was counted ten times or more. V is TRBV19 and J is TRBJ2-2, with TRBD1 matching over 7 bases. CDR3 length: 17 residues. Germline V gene sequence: CDR1 LNHDA, CDR2 SQIVND (reference sequence). Trimming removed 6 bases from V and 3 bases from J; junction bases left unmatched: 13. The CDR3 spells CASSTWRKGADTGELFF. CDR3 sequence (DNA): TGTGCCAGTAGCACCTGGCGTAAGGGGGCGGACACCGGGGAGCTGTTTTTT.